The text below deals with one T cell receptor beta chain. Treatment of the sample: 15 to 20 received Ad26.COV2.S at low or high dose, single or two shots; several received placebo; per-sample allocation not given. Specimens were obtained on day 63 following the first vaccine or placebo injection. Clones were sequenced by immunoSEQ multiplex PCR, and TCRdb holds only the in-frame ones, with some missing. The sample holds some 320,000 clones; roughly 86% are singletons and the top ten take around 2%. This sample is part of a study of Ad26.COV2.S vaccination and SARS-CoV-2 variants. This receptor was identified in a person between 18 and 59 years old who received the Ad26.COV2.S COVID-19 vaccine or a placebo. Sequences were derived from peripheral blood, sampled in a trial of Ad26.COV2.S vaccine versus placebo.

The CDR3 region has the DNA TGTGCCAGCAGCCCGATGGCCACCGGGGAGCTGTTTTTT. Its translation is CASSPMATGELFF. The chain uses TRBV7-2 and TRBJ2-2; D remains unclear. CDR3 length equals 13 residues. With 5 bases removed from V and 4 bases from J, the gap between germline ends came to 8 bases. The germline V gene has CDR1 SGHTA and CDR2 FQGNSA.